A selection of T cell receptor beta chains follows, all from one sample in a study of T-cell memory formation after mild COVID-19. TCRdb passed the 5' RACE reads through MiXCR, listing each CDR3 protein once. This sample has roughly 450,000 distinct CDR3 sequences, with 15% to 20% found just once. Sequencing was done on a sample of PBMCs or a T cell subset sorted from them (not recorded which). Every receptor here comes from an adult woman who had mild COVID-19 (a few samples of this study predate the infection). Cell type and time point are not known. The CDR3 runs from the conserved cysteine through the conserved F or W. Each record gives: V gene, clone size, D gene, J gene, CDR3 DNA, CDR3 protein. The D gene is left open where the match is weak. Expanded clones are given a class, and other clones once, few, many or no size at all.

v_call: TRBV20-1
clone_size: .
d_call: .
j_call: TRBJ1-5
cdr3_nt: TGCAGTGCTAGAGAGGCTCCAAATCAGCCCCAGCATTTT
cdr3_aa: CSAREAPNQPQHF

v_call: TRBV28
clone_size: few
d_call: TRBD1
j_call: TRBJ2-7
cdr3_nt: TGTGCCAGCAGGCCGGGACAGAGCTACGAGCAGTACTTC
cdr3_aa: CASRPGQSYEQYF

v_call: TRBV20-1
clone_size: .
d_call: TRBD2
j_call: TRBJ2-3
cdr3_nt: TGCAGTGCTAGAGACAGGGAGGCGGGTCGGACTAGACAATGGGATACGCAGTATTTT
cdr3_aa: CSARDREAGRTRQWDTQYF

v_call: TRBV12-3/TRBV12-4
clone_size: many
d_call: TRBD1
j_call: TRBJ1-5
cdr3_nt: TGTGCCAGCAGTTTAGCCGGACAGGGCAATCAGCCCCAGCATTTT
cdr3_aa: CASSLAGQGNQPQHF

v_call: TRBV6-6
clone_size: .
d_call: TRBD2
j_call: TRBJ2-1
cdr3_nt: TGTGCCAGCAGTTACCACGGACTAGCGGCGGAGCAGTTCTTC
cdr3_aa: CASSYHGLAAEQFF

v_call: TRBV15
clone_size: few
d_call: .
j_call: TRBJ2-7
cdr3_nt: TGTGCCACCAGCAGAGATCTACAGGTGCCTCCGGAGCAGTACTTC
cdr3_aa: CATSRDLQVPPEQYF

v_call: TRBV20-1
clone_size: few
d_call: TRBD1
j_call: TRBJ1-1
cdr3_nt: TGCAGTGCTAGGCTGACAGGGAGCACTGAAGCTTTCTTT
cdr3_aa: CSARLTGSTEAFF

v_call: TRBV7-2
clone_size: few
d_call: .
j_call: TRBJ2-7
cdr3_nt: TGTGCCAGCAGCTTAGCGGGCGCGCTCTACGAGCAGTACTTC
cdr3_aa: CASSLAGALYEQYF

v_call: TRBV7-8
clone_size: few
d_call: TRBD2
j_call: TRBJ2-1
cdr3_nt: TGTGCCAGCAGTTTACCTAGCGGGGGGGCCAATGAGCAGTTCTTC
cdr3_aa: CASSLPSGGANEQFF

v_call: TRBV20-1
clone_size: many
d_call: .
j_call: TRBJ2-4
cdr3_nt: TGCAGTGCTAGAGATTGGAACAGAGAAAACATTCAGTACTTC
cdr3_aa: CSARDWNRENIQYF

v_call: TRBV14
clone_size: few
d_call: .
j_call: TRBJ1-1
cdr3_nt: TGTGCCAGCAGGGATTTACGGTCGAACACTGAAGCTTTCTTT
cdr3_aa: CASRDLRSNTEAFF

v_call: TRBV12-3/TRBV12-4
clone_size: .
d_call: .
j_call: TRBJ1-1
cdr3_nt: TGTGCCAGCAGTAGAGCTTTGAACACTGAAGCTTTCTTT
cdr3_aa: CASSRALNTEAFF

v_call: TRBV5-1
clone_size: .
d_call: .
j_call: TRBJ1-1
cdr3_nt: TGCGCCAGCAGCGTCAGGATGGGTGACACTGAAGCTTTCTTT
cdr3_aa: CASSVRMGDTEAFF

v_call: TRBV4-1
clone_size: few
d_call: .
j_call: TRBJ2-5
cdr3_nt: TGCGCCAGCAGCCAAGCCCTCGACATGGTGTACCAAGAGACCCAGTACTTC
cdr3_aa: CASSQALDMVYQETQYF

v_call: TRBV4-3
clone_size: few
d_call: TRBD2
j_call: TRBJ2-1
cdr3_nt: TGCGCCAGCAGCCAAGATGCGGCTAGCGGGAGGAGATACAATGAGCAGTTCTTC
cdr3_aa: CASSQDAASGRRYNEQFF

v_call: TRBV19
clone_size: .
d_call: TRBD2
j_call: TRBJ2-2
cdr3_nt: TGTGCCAGTAGACGAGGAAGGACTAGCGGGAGCGGGGAGCTGTTTTTT
cdr3_aa: CASRRGRTSGSGELFF

v_call: TRBV24-1
clone_size: few
d_call: TRBD1
j_call: TRBJ2-1
cdr3_nt: TGTGCCGCCGGGACAGGGGACCATGAGCAGTTCTTC
cdr3_aa: CAAGTGDHEQFF

v_call: TRBV30
clone_size: .
d_call: TRBD1
j_call: TRBJ1-1
cdr3_nt: TGTGCCTGGACCCCAGGGGGCCGGGGAGCTTTCTTT
cdr3_aa: CAWTPGGRGAFF

v_call: TRBV7-9
clone_size: few
d_call: .
j_call: TRBJ2-3
cdr3_nt: TGTGCCAGCAGCTTCCCCAGTTCCGGGGTCCTCCCAGCAGATACGCAGTATTTT
cdr3_aa: CASSFPSSGVLPADTQYF

v_call: TRBV24-1
clone_size: .
d_call: .
j_call: TRBJ1-2
cdr3_nt: TGTGCCACCAGTGACACATTGATGGGCTATGGCTACACCTTC
cdr3_aa: CATSDTLMGYGYTF